The sequence of this TCR beta chain was determined in a study of vaccination and CD4 T cells after COVID-19. About this clonotype: Its specificity is not known.

The CDR3 totals 14 residues. The V end lost 3 bases, the J end lost 2 bases, and 10 bases lay between the germline ends. Germline CDR1 is LGHNA and CDR2 is YNFKEQ. Stated treatment: approximately 11-day PBMC culture with coronavirus spike peptide pools or control peptides (ViraFEST assay). The Oncomine TCR Beta short-read assay sequenced DNA from cultured CD4+ T cells. TCRdb itself ran the PCR reads through MiXCR, one entry per CDR3 protein. This sample yields some 26,000 distinct CDR3 sequences, of which roughly 50% are seen a single time; 28% belongs to the top ten. Here the sequenced sample was CD4+ T cells from blood, cultured in vitro, taken before SARS-CoV-2 vaccination. The rearrangement links TRBV4-2 to TRBJ1-1; D is ambiguous. The sequence was collected from a human donor who received a COVID-19 vaccine. Here the CDR3 DNA reads TGTGCCAGCAGCCATGAACGGACCAACACTGAAGCTTTCTTT. Amino acid sequence: CASSHERTNTEAFF.